This TCR beta chain was identified in a study of shared clonotypes between healthy human individuals. This CDR3 has 15 residues. The germline CDR1 and CDR2 sequences are SEHNR and FQNEAQ (reference sequence). The ends were cut back, 1 base at V and 6 bases at J, with 12 bases in the middle. Study-level results: Among a few donors, about 4.6% of naive CD4 clonotypes were found in common.

This clone was seen just once. Its specificity is not known. Libraries were prepared by immunoSEQ multiplex PCR; TCRdb keeps only in-frame clonotypes and omits some of them. The sample contains roughly 2.5 million clones, around 90% of which appear only once. This chain uses TRBV7-9 with TRBJ1-4; unclear D gene. The sample consisted of naive CD4+ T cells sorted from blood. Sample subset: CD45RA+ positively selected. This TCR derives from a young man in good health. Written as DNA, the CDR3 is TGTGCCAGCAGCTTAGGGTATCTCGCCGATGAAAAACTGTTTTTT. As protein: CASSLGYLADEKLFF.